What follows are 20 T cell receptor beta chains derived from one specimen sequenced in a study of CD8 T cells in ankylosing spondylitis. Study-wide results and caveats: The study identified a TCR beta motif of eight highly homologous variants that appeared characteristic of ankylosing spondylitis blood.

Using its own MiXCR run on the 5' RACE reads, TCRdb lists one record per CDR3 protein. The data show 450,000 to 550,000 distinct CDR3 sequences, with about 5.4% seen just once and 3% to 4% held by the top ten. These receptors have no known antigen. The specimen sequenced was blood, either unsorted or a sorted T cell fraction (not recorded which). The receptors shown here come from a male donor with ankylosing spondylitis.

The J gene is TRBJ2-1, the V gene TRBV15; 12 positions agree with TRBD2. Germline trimming cut 11 bases from V and 8 bases from J; bases unmatched to any gene: 7. Germline CDR1 and CDR2: LNHNV and YYDKDF (reference sequence). The CDR3 length is 13 residues. The CDR3: CAARTSGADEQFF. The CDR3, as DNA: TGTGCCGCCCGGACTAGCGGGGCCGATGAGCAGTTCTTC.

There are many counts of this clonotype. The chain recombines TRBV7-2 with TRBJ1-2, with TRBD1 identical over 10 bases. J lost 8 bases, V lost 2 bases, and 14 bases had no gene match. The CDR3 runs 17 residues. Germline CDR1 and CDR2: SGHTA and FQGNSA. The CDR3 sequence: CASSLRWADRGKSGYTF. DNA of the CDR3: TGTGCCAGCAGCTTAAGATGGGCGGACAGGGGGAAAAGCGGCTACACCTTC.

The table lists this clonotype with many counts. V and J are TRBV25-1 and TRBJ1-1; D remains unclear. Trimming removed 2 bases at V and 0 bases at J, with 7 bases between. This CDR3 has 14 amino acids. CDR1 is MGHDK, CDR2 SYGVNS, per germline. CDR3 bases: TGTGCCAGCAGTGAAAACGGGATGAACACTGAAGCTTTCTTT. It yields the protein CASSENGMNTEAFF.

This clonotype was observed at least ten times. The chain employs TRBV7-2 and TRBJ2-7, with 9 bases aligning to TRBD2. Per germline, CDR1 SGHTA and CDR2 FQGNSA. Unmatched junction bases numbered 6, after V lost 3 bases and J lost 3 bases. The CDR3 runs to 15 residues. The CDR3 loop is CASSFAGGHDYEQYF. CDR3 DNA sequence: TGTGCCAGCAGCTTTGCGGGAGGGCACGACTACGAGCAGTACTTC.

The table lists this clonotype with a count of one. The rearrangement joins TRBV3-1 to TRBJ2-7, with TRBD1 matching 12 bases. The CDR3 loop spans 15 amino acids. The V and J ends lost 6 bases and 7 bases, in that order; junction bases with no gene match: 10. Looked up from germline, CDR1 is LGHDT and CDR2 is YNNKEL (reference sequence). CDR3 residues: CASSRIGTGGFEQYF. CDR3 coding DNA: TGTGCCAGCAGTCGAATAGGGACAGGGGGCTTTGAGCAGTACTTC.

In this sample, this clonotype turned up many times. The genes are TRBV29-1 and TRBJ1-1; possible D gene TRBD1, 6 bases. The V gene lost 5 bases and the J gene lost 1 base, with 14 bases spanning the gap. Germline values: CDR1 SQVTM, CDR2 ANQGSEA. The CDR3 has 14 amino acids. The CDR3, as DNA: TGCAGCGTTCTAGGGACACTGGGGAACACTGAAGCTTTCTTT. It codes for CSVLGTLGNTEAFF.

This clonotype showed up many times. V is TRBV12-3 or TRBV12-4 and J is TRBJ2-5; unclear D gene. The germline V and J ends were trimmed by 0 bases and 5 bases, with 13 bases remaining between them. CDR3 size: 15 residues. The CDR3 nucleotides read TGTGCCAGCAGTTTAGCGCGCTCCATTTGGGAGACCCAGTACTTC. It specifies CASSLARSIWETQYF.

This chain connects TRBV7-2 to TRBJ2-7; the D gene could be TRBD1 or TRBD2 (5 bases each). This CDR3 is built from 13 residues. Germline CDR1 reads SGHTA; CDR2 reads FQGNSA. The V end was cut by 7 bases, the J end by 1 base, with 11 bases between. CDR3 amino acids: CASNRDGSYEQYF. In DNA form, the CDR3 reads TGTGCCAGCAACCGGGACGGATCCTACGAGCAGTACTTC.

This clonotype was seen repeatedly, ten times or more. This chain uses TRBV10-3 with TRBJ2-7, with TRBD1 as a possible D gene (6 bases). The CDR3 consists of 14 residues. Trimming left V 4 bases short and J 5 bases short, with 15 bases between. Germline lookup yields CDR1 ENHRY and CDR2 SYGVKD. The CDR3 region is CAISGAPGVHEQYF. CDR3 DNA sequence: TGTGCCATCAGTGGGGCGCCAGGGGTCCACGAGCAGTACTTC.

At least ten counts were recorded for this clonotype. The chain recombines TRBV12-3 or TRBV12-4 with TRBJ1-5, with no clear D. Trimming removed 5 bases from V and 7 bases from J, with 18 bases in between. CDR3 length: 15 residues. The CDR3 region has the DNA TGTGCCAGCAGTGTGTCCGGGATCTACGGACAGCCCCAGCATTTT. As protein: CASSVSGIYGQPQHF.

This clonotype was recorded many times. The chain has TRBV6-5 and TRBJ1-2, with TRBD1 matching over 10 bases. Germline V gives CDR1 MNHEY, CDR2 SVGAGI. The CDR3 covers 17 residues. With V trimmed by 6 bases and J by 1 base, 11 bases remained unmatched. CDR3 bases: TGTGCCAGCAGCTACACCACCGGGACAGGGGATAACTATGGCTACACCTTC. Its protein is CASSYTTGTGDNYGYTF.

This clonotype was observed many times. The chain joins TRBV20-1 to TRBJ2-1, with TRBD2 identical over 9 bases. J was trimmed by 5 bases and V by 3 bases; bases with no gene match: 8. The CDR3 runs to 15 residues. Germline V CDR1 and CDR2: DFQATT, SNEGSKA (reference sequence). The CDR3 bases are TGCAGTGCTAGGTACCCGGGACTAGCCGACAATGAGCAGTTCTTC. The encoded protein is CSARYPGLADNEQFF.

This clonotype has a count of ten or more. Mismatch with germline at one junction end may stem from a read error. The chain is built from TRBV5-1 and TRBJ2-7, with 7 nucleotides matching TRBD1. The V gene's germline CDR1 is SGHRS and CDR2 YFSETQ. This CDR3 is 13 amino acids long. CDR3 DNA: TGTGCCAGCAGCTTAGGTCAGGGGGACGAGCAGTACTTC. As protein: CASSLGQGDEQYF.

V and J are TRBV4-1 and TRBJ1-2; D is perhaps TRBD1 (6 bases). Germline values: CDR1 MGHRA, CDR2 YSYEKL. This CDR3 region has 16 residues. Trimming pared 4 bases from V and 1 base from J, leaving 16 bases between. The CDR3 DNA sequence: TGCGCCAGCAGCCCCGAAGGGGGAACCCTTAACTATGGCTACACCTTC. Translating gives CASSPEGGTLNYGYTF.

This clonotype was observed at least ten times. The chain joins TRBV11-2 to TRBJ2-7; perhaps TRBD1 as D (5 bases). From germline, CDR1 is SGHAT and CDR2 FQNNGV. Trimming stripped 5 bases from V and 0 bases from J, with 11 bases between. The CDR3 has 14 amino acids. CDR3: CASSPTVVSYEQYF. In DNA form, the CDR3 reads TGTGCCAGCAGCCCGACAGTAGTCTCCTACGAGCAGTACTTC.

This clonotype showed up many times. J is TRBJ2-2 and V is TRBV10-3; 12 nucleotides align to TRBD2. J was trimmed by 2 bases and V by 7 bases; bases with no gene match: 5. Germline values: CDR1 ENHRY, CDR2 SYGVKD. The CDR3 contains 16 residues. The DNA for the CDR3 is TGTGCCATCACCAAGACTAGCGGGGGTAACACCGGGGAGCTGTTTTTT. Its translation is CAITKTSGGNTGELFF.

Turning to this clonotype: One base away lies a much larger clone, so this may be a sequencing read error. This chain connects TRBV5-1 to TRBJ2-1; 7 bases align to TRBD2. The length of the CDR3 is 16 residues. Germline V gene sequence: CDR1 SGHRS, CDR2 YFSETQ. With V trimmed by 4 bases and J by 0 bases, 7 bases remained unmatched. The CDR3 coding sequence is TGCGCCAGCAGCGGTGGGGCGGGAGTCTCCTACAATGAGCAGTTCTTC. This codes for CASSGGAGVSYNEQFF. The full variable domain, completed using reference TRBV5-1 and TRBJ2-1, is KAGVTQTPRYLIKTRGQQVTLSCSPISGHRSVSWYQQTPGQGLQFLFEYFSETQRNKGNFPGRFSGRQFSNSRSEMNVSTLELGDSALYLCASSGGAGVSYNEQFFGPGTRLTVL.

This clonotype was counted ten times or more. The chain combines TRBV11-2 with TRBJ2-2; no firm D call. Germline CDR1 and CDR2: SGHAT and FQNNGV. V was shortened by 0 bases and J by 4 bases, with 15 bases between the two germline ends. This CDR3 is built from 17 residues. The CDR3 sequence: CASSLDHWVVGTGELFF. CDR3 DNA sequence: TGTGCCAGCAGCTTAGATCATTGGGTAGTGGGCACCGGGGAGCTGTTTTTT.

In this sample, this clonotype turned up many times. V and J are TRBV12-3 or TRBV12-4 and TRBJ1-6; 12 bases are shared with TRBD1. This CDR3 spans 17 amino acids. V was pared by 6 bases and J by 2 bases, with 5 bases of the junction left unmatched. CDR3 DNA sequence: TGTGCCAGCAGCCCCGGGACAGGGGGCCCCTATAATTCACCCCTCCACTTT. Translated: CASSPGTGGPYNSPLHF.

This CDR3 reads CASSLARTAYGYTF. Here the CDR3 DNA reads TGTGCCAGCAGCTTAGCGAGGACAGCTTATGGCTACACCTTC. The V and J genes are TRBV7-9 and TRBJ1-2; tentative D call: TRBD1 (6 bases). V lost 0 bases and J lost 5, with 10 bases in between. Looked up from germline, CDR1 is SEHNR and CDR2 is FQNEAQ (reference sequence). The CDR3 extends over 14 amino acids. The variable domain in full, completed from reference TRBV7-9 and TRBJ1-2, reads DTGVSQNPRHKITKRGQNVTFRCDPISEHNRLYWYRQTLGQGPEFLTYFQNEAQLEKSRLLSDRFSAERPKGSFSTLEIQRTEQGDSAMYLCASSLARTAYGYTFGSGTRLTVV.